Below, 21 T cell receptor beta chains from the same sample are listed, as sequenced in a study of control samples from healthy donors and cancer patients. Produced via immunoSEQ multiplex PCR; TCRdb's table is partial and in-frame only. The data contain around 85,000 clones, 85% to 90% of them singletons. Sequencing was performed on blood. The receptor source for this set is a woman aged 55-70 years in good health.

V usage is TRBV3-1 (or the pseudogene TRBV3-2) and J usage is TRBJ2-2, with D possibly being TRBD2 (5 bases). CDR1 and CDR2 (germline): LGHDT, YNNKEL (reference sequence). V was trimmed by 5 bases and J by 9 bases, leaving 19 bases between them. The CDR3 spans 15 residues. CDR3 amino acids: CASSGSTRLWRELFF. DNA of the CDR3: TGTGCCAGCAGCGGAAGTACTAGGCTCTGGAGGGAGCTGTTTTTT.

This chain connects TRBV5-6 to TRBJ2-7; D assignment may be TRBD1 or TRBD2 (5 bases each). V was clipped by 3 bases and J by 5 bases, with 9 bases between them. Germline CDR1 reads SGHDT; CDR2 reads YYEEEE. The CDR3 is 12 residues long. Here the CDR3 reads CASSWGTDEQYF. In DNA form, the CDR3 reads TGTGCCAGCAGCTGGGGGACCGACGAGCAGTACTTC. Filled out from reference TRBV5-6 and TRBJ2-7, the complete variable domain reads DAGVTQSPTHLIKTRGQQVTLRCSPKSGHDTVSWYQQALGQGPQFIFQYYEEEERQRGNFPDRFSGHQFPNYSSELNVNALLLGDSALYLCASSWGTDEQYFGPGTRLTVT.

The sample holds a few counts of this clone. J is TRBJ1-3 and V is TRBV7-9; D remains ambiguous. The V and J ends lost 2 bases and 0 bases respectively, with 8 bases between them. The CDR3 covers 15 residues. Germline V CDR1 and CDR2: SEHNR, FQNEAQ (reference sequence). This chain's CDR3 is CASSLRWSSGNTIYF. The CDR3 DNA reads TGTGCCAGCAGCTTACGATGGAGCTCTGGAAACACCATATATTTT.

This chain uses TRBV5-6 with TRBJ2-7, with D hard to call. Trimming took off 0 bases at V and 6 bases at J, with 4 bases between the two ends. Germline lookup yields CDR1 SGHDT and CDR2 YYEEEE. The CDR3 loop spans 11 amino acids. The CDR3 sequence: CASSLESEQYF. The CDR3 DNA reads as TGTGCCAGCAGCTTGGAATCCGAGCAGTACTTC.

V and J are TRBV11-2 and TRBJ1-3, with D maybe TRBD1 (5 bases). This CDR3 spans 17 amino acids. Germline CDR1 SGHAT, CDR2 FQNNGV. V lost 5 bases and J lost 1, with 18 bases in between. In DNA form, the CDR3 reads TGTGCCAGCAGCCGTGTTGGGGCAGCCTATTCTGGAAACACCATATATTTT. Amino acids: CASSRVGAAYSGNTIYF. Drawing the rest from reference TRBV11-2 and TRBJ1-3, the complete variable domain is EAGVAQSPRYKIIEKRQSVAFWCNPISGHATLYWYQQILGQGPKLLIQFQNNGVVDDSQLPKDRFSAERLKGVDSTLKIQPAKLEDSAVYLCASSRVGAAYSGNTIYFGEGSWLTVV.

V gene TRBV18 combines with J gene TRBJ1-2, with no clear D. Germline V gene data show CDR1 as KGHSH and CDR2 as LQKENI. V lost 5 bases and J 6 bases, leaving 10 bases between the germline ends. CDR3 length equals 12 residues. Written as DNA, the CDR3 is TGTGCCAGCTCAGGACGACTGGATGGCTACACCTTC. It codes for CASSGRLDGYTF.

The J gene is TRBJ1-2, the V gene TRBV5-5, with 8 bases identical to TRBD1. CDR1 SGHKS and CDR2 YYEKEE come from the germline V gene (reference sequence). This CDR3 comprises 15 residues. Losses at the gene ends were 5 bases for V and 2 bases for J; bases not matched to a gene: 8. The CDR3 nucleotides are TGTGCCAGCAGGGCAGGGGGCGCCACCAACTATGGCTACACCTTC. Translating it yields CASRAGGATNYGYTF.

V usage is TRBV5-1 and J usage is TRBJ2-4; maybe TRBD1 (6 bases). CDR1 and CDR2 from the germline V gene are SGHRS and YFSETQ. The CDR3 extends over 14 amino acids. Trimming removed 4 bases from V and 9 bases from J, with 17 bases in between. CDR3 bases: TGCGCCAGCAGCCTTGGGACATTCACGAGCATTCAGTACTTC. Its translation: CASSLGTFTSIQYF.

The CDR3 bases are TGCAGTGCAAGTAGCGGGAGTTTAACAGATACGCAGTATTTT. Translation gives CSASSGSLTDTQYF. The chain is built from TRBV20-1 and TRBJ2-3; 9 bases line up with TRBD2. CDR3 length: 14 amino acids. Germline CDR1 and CDR2: DFQATT and SNEGSKA (reference sequence). V lost 6 bases to trimming and J lost 3 bases; unmatched junction nucleotides: 7.

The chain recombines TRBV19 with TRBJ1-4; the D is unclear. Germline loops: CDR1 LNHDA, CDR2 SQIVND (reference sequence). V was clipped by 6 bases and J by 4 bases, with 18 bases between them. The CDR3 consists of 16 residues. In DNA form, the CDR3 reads TGTGCCAGTAGCCGGCAGGTGGGGAGTGTTAATGAAAAACTGTTTTTT. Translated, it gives CASSRQVGSVNEKLFF. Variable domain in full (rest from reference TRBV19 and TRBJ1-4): DGGITQSPKYLFRKEGQNVTLSCEQNLNHDAMYWYRQDPGQGLRLIYYSQIVNDFQKGDIAEGYSVSREKKESFPLTVTSAQKNPTAFYLCASSRQVGSVNEKLFFGSGTQLSVL.

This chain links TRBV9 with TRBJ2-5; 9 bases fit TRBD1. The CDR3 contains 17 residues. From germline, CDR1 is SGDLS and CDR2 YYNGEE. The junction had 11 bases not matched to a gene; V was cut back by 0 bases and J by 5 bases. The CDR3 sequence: CASSVAPHRGQGETQYF. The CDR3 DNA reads TGTGCCAGCAGCGTAGCGCCTCACAGGGGGCAGGGGGAGACCCAGTACTTC. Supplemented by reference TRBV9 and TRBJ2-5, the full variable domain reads DSGVTQTPKHLITATGQRVTLRCSPRSGDLSVYWYQQSLDQGLQFLIQYYNGEERAKGNILERFSAQQFPDLHSELNLSSLELGDSALYFCASSVAPHRGQGETQYFGPGTRLLVL.

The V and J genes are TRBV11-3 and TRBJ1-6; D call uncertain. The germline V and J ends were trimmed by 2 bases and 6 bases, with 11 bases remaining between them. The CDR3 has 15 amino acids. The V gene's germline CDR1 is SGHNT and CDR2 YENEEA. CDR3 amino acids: CASSLMTSGNSPLHF. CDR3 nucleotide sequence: TGTGCCAGCAGCTTAATGACATCGGGTAATTCACCCCTCCACTTT.

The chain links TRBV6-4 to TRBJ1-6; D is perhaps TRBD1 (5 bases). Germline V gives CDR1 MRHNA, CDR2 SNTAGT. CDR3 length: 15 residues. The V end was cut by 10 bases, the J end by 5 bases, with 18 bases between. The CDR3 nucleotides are TGTGCCACACGAAGCAGGGCCGAGAATAATTCACCCCTCCACTTT. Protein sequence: CATRSRAENNSPLHF.

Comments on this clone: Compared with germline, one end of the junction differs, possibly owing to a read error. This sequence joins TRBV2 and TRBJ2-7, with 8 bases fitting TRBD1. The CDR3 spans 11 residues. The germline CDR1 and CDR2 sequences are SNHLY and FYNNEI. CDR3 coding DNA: TGTGCCAGCAGGGCCAGACAGGGGAGTGACTTC. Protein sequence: CASRARQGSDF. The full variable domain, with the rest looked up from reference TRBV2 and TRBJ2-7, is EPEVTQTPSHQVTQMGQEVILRCVPISNHLYFYWYRQILGQKVEFLVSFYNNEISEKSEIFDDQFSVERPDGSNFTLKIRSTKLEDSAMYFCASRARQGSDFGPGTRLTVT.

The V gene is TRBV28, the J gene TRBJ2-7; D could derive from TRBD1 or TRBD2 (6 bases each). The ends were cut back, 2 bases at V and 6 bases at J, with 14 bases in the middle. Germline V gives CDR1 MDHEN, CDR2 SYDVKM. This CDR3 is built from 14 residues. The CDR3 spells CASSLRGPRGEQYF. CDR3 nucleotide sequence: TGTGCCAGCAGTTTACGGGGGCCAAGGGGCGAGCAGTACTTC.

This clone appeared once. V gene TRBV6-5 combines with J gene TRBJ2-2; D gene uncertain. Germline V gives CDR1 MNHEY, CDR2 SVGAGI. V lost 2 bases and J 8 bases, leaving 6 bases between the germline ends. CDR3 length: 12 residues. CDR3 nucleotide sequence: TGTGCCAGCAGTTACGGGTCTGGGGAGCTGTTTTTT. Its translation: CASSYGSGELFF.

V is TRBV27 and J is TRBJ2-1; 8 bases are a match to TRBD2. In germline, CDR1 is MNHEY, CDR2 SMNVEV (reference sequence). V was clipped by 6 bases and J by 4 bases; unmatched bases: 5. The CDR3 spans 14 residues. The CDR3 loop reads CASSETSAYNEQFF. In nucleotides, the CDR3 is TGTGCCAGCAGCGAGACTAGCGCGTACAATGAGCAGTTCTTC.

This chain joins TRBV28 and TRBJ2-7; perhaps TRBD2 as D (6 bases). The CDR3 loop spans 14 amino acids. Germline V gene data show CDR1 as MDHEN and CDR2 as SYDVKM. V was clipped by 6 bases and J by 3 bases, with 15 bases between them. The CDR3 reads CASSPAGTFYEQYF. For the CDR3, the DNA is TGTGCCAGCAGCCCGGCGGGAACCTTCTACGAGCAGTACTTC.

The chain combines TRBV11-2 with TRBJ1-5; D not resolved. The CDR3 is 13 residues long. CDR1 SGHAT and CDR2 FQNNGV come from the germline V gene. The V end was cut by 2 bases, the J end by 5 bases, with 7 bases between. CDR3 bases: TGTGCCAGCAGCTTATGGCAGGATCAGCCCCAGCATTTT. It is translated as CASSLWQDQPQHF.

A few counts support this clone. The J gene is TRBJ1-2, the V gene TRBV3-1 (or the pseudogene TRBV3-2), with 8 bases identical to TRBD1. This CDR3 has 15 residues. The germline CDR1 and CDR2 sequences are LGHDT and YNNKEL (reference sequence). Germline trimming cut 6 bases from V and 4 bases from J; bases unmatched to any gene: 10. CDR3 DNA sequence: TGTGCCAGCAGGCCGGGAACAGGGGGGGGCTATGGCTACACCTTC. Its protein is CASRPGTGGGYGYTF.

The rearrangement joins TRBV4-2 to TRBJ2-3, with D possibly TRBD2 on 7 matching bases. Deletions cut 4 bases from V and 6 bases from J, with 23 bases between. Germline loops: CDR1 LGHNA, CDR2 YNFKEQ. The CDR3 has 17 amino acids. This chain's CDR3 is CASSPGVERGGRDTQYF. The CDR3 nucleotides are TGTGCCAGCAGCCCAGGGGTGGAGCGGGGCGGTAGGGATACGCAGTATTTT.